This T cell receptor beta chain came from a study of Ad26.COV2.S vaccination and SARS-CoV-2 variants (dated by TCRdb to the early 2020s). Context from the whole study: Donors in the vaccine arm were drawn from COV1001, a multicentre, randomized, double-blind, placebo-controlled phase I-IIa trial testing Ad26.COV2.S in healthy adults. Dosing of Ad26.COV2.S was intramuscular, at either 5x10^10 or 1x10^11 viral particles, delivered as one shot or as two shots spaced 56 days apart. TCRbeta repertoire sequencing served as the tool for gauging how specific and how broad the SARS-CoV-2-reactive T cell receptors were following Ad26.COV2.S vaccination. The TCR-sequenced set comprised roughly 30 samples: some 20 Ad26.COV2.S vaccine recipients, 5 placebo recipients and 8 SARS-CoV-2 convalescent individuals. Trial participants were randomized into five groups of five: low-dose or high-dose Ad26.COV2.S given once or twice, or placebo on both occasions. Blinding of investigators to trial group allocation was maintained during experiments and outcome assessment. Points the paper makes about the study in general: Non-spike TCR breadth was comparable between vaccine and placebo recipients, consistent with the vaccine containing only spike. After vaccination, substantial breadth of spike-specific CD8+ and CD4+ T cell responses was reported. It was noted by the authors that total T cell responses may have been underestimated by the TCR breadth and depth analyses. Higher spike-specific TCR breadth was observed in Ad26.COV2.S recipients than in placebo recipients (P = 0.0014). The study was not powered to compare responses between vaccine doses or regimens.

CDR1 LGHDT and CDR2 YNNKEL are derived from the germline V gene (reference sequence). At the junction V is shortened by 2 bases and J by 5 bases; bases outside the gene matches: 12. The CDR3 covers 18 residues, taking in both the cysteine and the phenylalanine. Of the read, only the CDR3 DNA is kept; its 54 bases are in frame from base 1. Sample treatment or condition, as interpreted from the label and publication: some 20 received Ad26.COV2.S at low or high dose, single or two shots; about 5 received placebo; per-sample allocation not given. For vaccine and placebo recipients, repertoires were sequenced using samples collected on day 63 after the first injection. Cohort 1b enrolled 20 to 30 adults aged 18-55 years at a single site in Boston, USA, between 29 July and 7 August 2020. As a vaccine, Ad26.COV2.S was a replication-incompetent adenovirus type 26 vector that expressed a prefusion-stabilized SARS-CoV-2 spike protein derived from the original Wuhan strain.

On this clone: What this receptor recognizes is not known. The sample holds no much larger clone one base away, and base qualities are not on file.

The immunoSEQ Assay was used to sequence TCRbeta CDR3 regions. After extraction, genomic DNA underwent amplification by bias-controlled multiplex PCR, followed by high-throughput sequencing. The paper's processing steps were these. To quantify the absolute abundance of every unique TCRbeta CDR3 region, sequences were collapsed and filtered. T cell fraction was estimated by normalizing TCRbeta template counts to usable DNA, with usable DNA measured through amplification of reference genes found in all nucleated cells. Repertoire TCRs were annotated as SARS-CoV-2-specific by exact matching of V gene, CDR3 amino acid sequence and J gene to a known reactive TCR set. The reference SARS-CoV-2 TCR set was obtained from MIRA and was filtered for enrichment in COVID-19-positive ImmuneCODE repertoires, whereby public or cross-reactive TCRs were removed. Using the MIRA antigens, annotated TCRs were further analysed by specific ORF or by position within an ORF. Breadth was defined as the number of annotated unique rearrangements divided by the total number of unique productive rearrangements, and depth was defined as the summed frequency of the annotated unique rearrangements. Group comparisons of TCR breadth used two-sided Wilcoxon rank-sum tests. TCRdb holds this immuneACCESS table with in-frame rearrangements only. Some clones are missing; in checked studies, unresolved V genes explain under half, and the rest has no known cause. The D gene and trimming were derived from the DNA, and the V and J assignments and clone size from that table. This sample has 300,000 to 400,000 clones in its table, and around 90% of those were observed once. The top ten clonotypes cover around 3.6% of the sample.

The chain is made from TRBV3-1 (or the pseudogene TRBV3-2) and TRBJ2-2; TRBD1 lines up with 9 middle nucleotides. The sequence was collected from a person aged 18-65 years who received the Ad26.COV2.S COVID-19 vaccine or a placebo. Sequenced material: peripheral blood, taken in a trial of Ad26.COV2.S vaccine versus placebo. CDR3 reads: CASSQHSGGQGLTGELFF. The DNA sequence is given as TGTGCCAGCAGCCAACATTCTGGGGGACAGGGTTTAACCGGGGAGCTGTTTTTT.